One and the same sample provided the 29 T cell receptor beta chains below, sequenced in a study of graft-versus-host responses after intestinal transplantation. Only in-frame clones appear in the TCRdb table, and some are missing; sequencing was by immunoSEQ multiplex PCR. This repertoire shows more than 100,000 clones, roughly 93% found once; its top ten account for 0.095% to 0.15%. What these receptors recognize is not known. The material sequenced was unstimulated CD4+ T cells sorted from spleen or lymph node cells, taken before intestinal transplant. Source of these receptors: a human donor who received an intestinal transplant.

This clone was seen once. The chain is built from TRBV6-1 and TRBJ1-2, with 7 bases aligning to TRBD1. The CDR3 contains 15 residues. Germline V gene lookup returns CDR1 MNHNS and CDR2 SASEGT. Trimming cost V 3 bases and J 3 bases; bases outside gene matches: 7. CDR3 residues: CASSESGGGDYGYTF. As DNA, the CDR3 is TGTGCCAGCAGTGAGTCTGGAGGGGGCGACTATGGCTACACCTTC.

The chain recombines TRBV5-1 with TRBJ2-3, with TRBD1 identical over 7 bases. V lost 3 bases and J lost 3; bases outside the gene matches: 7. This CDR3 is built from 15 residues. Germline CDR1 SGHRS, CDR2 YFSETQ. The DNA of the CDR3 is TGCGCCAGCAGCTATTCGGACAGGATAACAGATACGCAGTATTTT. This codes for CASSYSDRITDTQYF.

V usage is TRBV15 and J usage is TRBJ2-6; 10 nucleotides match TRBD1. Per germline, CDR1 LNHNV and CDR2 YYDKDF (reference sequence). The junction had 10 bases not matched to a gene; V was cut back by 8 bases and J by 0 bases. CDR3 length equals 18 residues. The CDR3 is CATEGRDRGLSGANVLTF. Written as DNA, the CDR3 is TGTGCCACCGAGGGCCGGGACAGGGGCCTCTCTGGGGCCAACGTCCTGACTTTC.

The CDR3 spells CASSQDLSGYEQFF. DNA of the CDR3: TGTGCCAGCAGCCAAGATCTCTCGGGTTATGAGCAGTTCTTC. The chain is built from TRBV4-2 and TRBJ2-1, with D unclear. The CDR3 runs to 14 residues. Trimming cost V 0 bases and J 8 bases, with 11 bases left between them. CDR1 LGHNA and CDR2 YNFKEQ come from the germline V gene.

The V and J genes are TRBV5-4 and TRBJ1-1; 9 bases fit TRBD1. CDR3 length equals 18 residues. Germline loops: CDR1 SGHNT, CDR2 YYREEE (reference sequence). Germline trimming cut 4 bases from V and 1 base from J; bases unmatched to any gene: 14. Here the CDR3 DNA reads TGTGCCAGCAGCCCGAAGTTCTATCCGGGACAGGGGAACACTGAAGCTTTCTTT. It encodes CASSPKFYPGQGNTEAFF. Full variable domain (missing parts from reference TRBV5-4 and TRBJ1-1): ETGVTQSPTHLIKTRGQQVTLRCSSQSGHNTVSWYQQALGQGPQFIFQYYREEENGRGNFPPRFSGLQFPNYSSELNVNALELDDSALYLCASSPKFYPGQGNTEAFFGQGTRLTVV.

This clone was seen only once. The chain combines TRBV11-3 with TRBJ2-4; TRBD1 matches at 11 bases. Trimming took 1 base from V and 6 from J; bases not matched to a gene: 5. Per the germline V gene, CDR1 is SGHNT and CDR2 is YENEEA. The CDR3 is 16 residues long. The CDR3 bases are TGTGCCAGCAGCTTAGCCGCCGGGACAGGGGGAAACATTCAGTACTTC. Encoded protein: CASSLAAGTGGNIQYF.

The chain recombines TRBV18 with TRBJ1-3; no definite D call. Germline loops: CDR1 KGHSH, CDR2 LQKENI. The CDR3 totals 17 residues. The V and J ends lost 1 base and 0 bases respectively, with 13 bases between them. The CDR3 coding sequence is TGTGCCAGCTCACCACGTTTCGGCGCATTCTCTGGAAACACCATATATTTT. This sequence encodes CASSPRFGAFSGNTIYF.

The chain couples TRBV7-2 to TRBJ2-7; TRBD2 agrees at 10 bases. V was clipped by 5 bases and J by 2 bases; unmatched bases: 6. From germline, CDR1 is SGHTA and CDR2 FQGNSA. CDR3 length: 15 amino acids. For the CDR3, the DNA is TGTGCCAGCAGCCATGGACTAGCGGAACCCTACGAGCAGTACTTC. It encodes CASSHGLAEPYEQYF.

J is TRBJ2-7 and V is TRBV27; D unresolved. Germline CDR1 MNHEY, CDR2 SMNVEV (reference sequence). The length of the CDR3 is 14 residues. Deletions cut 2 bases from V and 2 bases from J, with 10 bases between. The chain's CDR3 is CASSLGFPTYEQYF. The CDR3 bases are TGTGCCAGCAGTTTAGGCTTTCCAACCTACGAGCAGTACTTC.

This clone appeared a single time. The V call is TRBV4-2, the J call TRBJ1-5; D is perhaps TRBD1 (5 bases). The CDR3 consists of 15 residues. V was cut by 0 bases and J by 7 bases, with 13 bases left in between. Germline assignment: CDR1 LGHNA and CDR2 YNFKEQ. The CDR3 is CASSQEGQGGQPQHF. In DNA, the CDR3 is TGTGCCAGCAGCCAAGAGGGCCAGGGCGGCCAGCCCCAGCATTTT.

The CDR3 is CASRWTGGIYEQYF. The DNA of the CDR3 is TGTGCCAGCAGATGGACAGGGGGGATCTACGAGCAGTACTTC. V and J are TRBV28 and TRBJ2-7; TRBD1 matches at 10 bases. The CDR3 covers 14 residues. The J segment lost 3 bases and the V segment lost 6 bases, leaving 5 bases of the junction unmatched. The germline gives CDR1 MDHEN, CDR2 SYDVKM.

The J gene is TRBJ2-5, the V gene TRBV13; D is uncertain. V lost 2 bases, J lost 5 bases, and 15 bases lay in between. Germline V lookup: CDR1 PRHDT, CDR2 FYEKMQ (reference sequence). The CDR3 consists of 15 residues. Written as DNA, the CDR3 is TGTGCCAGCAGCTTATCGGCTACAGCACGGGAGACCCAGTACTTC. Translating it yields CASSLSATARETQYF.

V gene TRBV18 combines with J gene TRBJ2-7; 8 bases agree with TRBD2. Trimming took 3 bases from V and 5 from J; bases not matched to a gene: 15. The CDR3 has 17 amino acids. Germline CDR1 KGHSH, CDR2 LQKENI. The chain's CDR3 is CASSPNVLSAGGDEQYF. In nucleotides, the CDR3 is TGTGCCAGCTCACCTAACGTACTCTCGGCGGGAGGTGACGAGCAGTACTTC.

The chain links TRBV27 to TRBJ2-7; 9 bases are a match to TRBD1. The CDR3 extends over 16 amino acids. Germline CDR1 is MNHEY and CDR2 is SMNVEV (reference sequence). Losses at the gene ends were 5 bases for V and 5 bases for J; bases not matched to a gene: 13. The CDR3 nucleotides are TGTGCCAGCAGTCTTTACGGGACAGGGTCCTCAAACGAGCAGTACTTC. Translating gives CASSLYGTGSSNEQYF.

The chain recombines TRBV28 with TRBJ1-5; 7 nucleotides match TRBD1. CDR1 and CDR2 (germline): MDHEN, SYDVKM. V trimming: 2 bases; J trimming: 7 bases; junction bases outside the gene matches: 8. The CDR3 has 15 amino acids. The CDR3 DNA reads as TGTGCCAGCAGTTTAAGCTCAGGGGGGTACCAGCCCCAGCATTTT. Its translation is CASSLSSGGYQPQHF. Full variable domain (outside the CDR3, taken from reference TRBV28 and TRBJ1-5): DVKVTQSSRYLVKRTGEKVFLECVQDMDHENMFWYRQDPGLGLRLIYFSYDVKMKEKGDIPEGYSVSREKKERFSLILESASTNQTSMYLCASSLSSGGYQPQHFGDGTRLSIL.

This chain connects TRBV9 to TRBJ2-7, with D possibly being TRBD2 (5 bases). The V end lost 4 bases, the J end lost 7 bases, and 12 bases lay between the germline ends. Germline-derived CDR1 and CDR2 are SGDLS and YYNGEE. This CDR3 contains 12 residues. As DNA, the CDR3 is TGTGCCAGCAGCACCGGACGGGGAGAGCAGTACTTC. Its protein is CASSTGRGEQYF.

This clone was observed a few times. The chain has TRBV10-3 and TRBJ2-7; no reliable D call. V lost 1 base and J lost 0, with 4 bases in between. The germline V gene encodes CDR1 ENHRY and CDR2 SYGVKD. CDR3 length: 13 residues. For the CDR3, the DNA is TGTGCCATCAGTGAGTTGTCCTCCTACGAGCAGTACTTC. This codes for CAISELSSYEQYF.

This chain connects TRBV2 to TRBJ1-1; D unclear. Germline-derived CDR1 and CDR2 are SNHLY and FYNNEI. Between the trimmed V and J ends, which lost 6 bases and 0 bases, there was a span of 17 bases. This CDR3 spans 16 amino acids. CDR3 residues: CASRRRLHGMNTEAFF. The CDR3 coding sequence is TGTGCCAGCAGACGCAGGCTTCATGGTATGAACACTGAAGCTTTCTTT.

The chain couples TRBV4-2 to TRBJ1-4; TRBD1 aligns across 8 bases. J was trimmed by 2 bases and V by 4 bases; bases with no gene match: 3. CDR3 length: 15 amino acids. From germline, CDR1 is LGHNA and CDR2 YNFKEQ. CDR3 sequence: CASSRNRGTNEKLFF. The CDR3 DNA follows: TGTGCCAGCAGCCGAAACAGGGGGACTAATGAAAAACTGTTTTTT.

This chain joins TRBV11-1 and TRBJ2-5; 7 bases fit TRBD2. The CDR3 contains 14 residues. The J segment lost 5 bases and the V segment lost 6 bases, leaving 9 bases of the junction unmatched. The germline V gene has CDR1 SGHAT and CDR2 FQDESV (reference sequence). DNA for the CDR3: TGTGCCAGCAGTCCGAGGGACTACGTTGAGACCCAGTACTTC. Translating gives CASSPRDYVETQYF. The full variable domain, with the rest looked up from reference TRBV11-1 and TRBJ2-5, is EAEVAQSPRYKITEKSQAVAFWCDPISGHATLYWYRQILGQGPELLVQFQDESVVDDSQLPKDRFSAERLKGVDSTLKIQPAELGDSAMYLCASSPRDYVETQYFGPGTRLLVL.

The chain carries TRBV11-1 and TRBJ2-1, with D possibly matching TRBD2 (6 bases). V was shortened by 5 bases and J by 13 bases, with 24 bases between the two germline ends. CDR1 is SGHAT, CDR2 FQDESV, per germline (reference sequence). CDR3 size: 15 residues. CDR3 DNA: TGTGCCAGCAGCACACGACCCGGGAGTGGAATGATACAGTTCTTC. This codes for CASSTRPGSGMIQFF. Together with reference TRBV11-1 and TRBJ2-1, the CDR3 gives the full variable domain: EAEVAQSPRYKITEKSQAVAFWCDPISGHATLYWYRQILGQGPELLVQFQDESVVDDSQLPKDRFSAERLKGVDSTLKIQPAELGDSAMYLCASSTRPGSGMIQFFGPGTRLTVL.

V usage is TRBV6-1 and J usage is TRBJ2-5, with D possibly TRBD1 on 5 matching bases. The J call is in doubt because the DNA end fits TRBJ2-7 better. CDR3 size: 12 residues. CDR1 MNHNS and CDR2 SASEGT come from the germline V gene. In DNA form, the CDR3 reads TGTGCCAGCTCCGGGCAGGGCTACGAGCAGTACTTC. Translation: CASSGQGYEQYF.

This clone was observed a handful of times. The chain joins TRBV5-1 to TRBJ1-2; D remains unclear. Germline loops: CDR1 SGHRS, CDR2 YFSETQ. V was pared by 0 bases and J by 6 bases, with 9 bases between. This CDR3 is 13 amino acids long. The CDR3 here is CASSLAVGDGYTF. DNA for the CDR3: TGCGCCAGCAGCTTGGCAGTCGGCGATGGCTACACCTTC. Supplemented by reference TRBV5-1 and TRBJ1-2, the full variable domain reads KAGVTQTPRYLIKTRGQQVTLSCSPISGHRSVSWYQQTPGQGLQFLFEYFSETQRNKGNFPGRFSGRQFSNSRSEMNVSTLELGDSALYLCASSLAVGDGYTFGSGTRLTVV.

V usage is TRBV28 and J usage is TRBJ1-5, with D hard to call. Germline lookup yields CDR1 MDHEN and CDR2 SYDVKM. V shed 6 bases and J shed 4 bases, with 16 bases lying between them. CDR3 length: 15 amino acids. The CDR3 nucleotides are TGTGCCAGCAGATCCCCCCAGGCGGGGAATCAGCCCCAGCATTTT. Encoded protein: CASRSPQAGNQPQHF.

The genes are TRBV7-9 and TRBJ2-1; the D gene could be TRBD1 or TRBD2 (5 bases each). The CDR3 has 17 residues. The V gene lost 0 bases and the J gene lost 5 bases, with 17 bases spanning the gap. CDR1 is SEHNR, CDR2 FQNEAQ, per germline (reference sequence). This chain's CDR3 is CASSLAYGGFGNNEQFF. Here the CDR3 DNA reads TGTGCCAGCAGCTTAGCGTATGGGGGTTTCGGCAACAATGAGCAGTTCTTC.

This clone showed up just once. The chain links TRBV6-4 to TRBJ2-7; D ambiguous. Trimming left V 6 bases short and J 0 bases short, with 3 bases between. This CDR3 comprises 11 residues. Per the germline V gene, CDR1 is MRHNA and CDR2 is SNTAGT. CDR3 nucleotide sequence: TGTGCCAGCAGGGCCTCCTACGAGCAGTACTTC. Encoded protein: CASRASYEQYF.

The CDR3 nucleotides read TGTGCCAGCAGTGGGGGTGAGACCCAGTACTTC. It is translated as CASSGGETQYF. The rearrangement uses TRBV2 and TRBJ2-5, with no clear D. Trimming removed 4 bases at V and 5 bases at J, with 5 bases between. Germline V lookup: CDR1 SNHLY, CDR2 FYNNEI. This CDR3 is built from 11 residues. Filled out from reference TRBV2 and TRBJ2-5, the complete variable domain reads EPEVTQTPSHQVTQMGQEVILRCVPISNHLYFYWYRQILGQKVEFLVSFYNNEISEKSEIFDDQFSVERPDGSNFTLKIRSTKLEDSAMYFCASSGGETQYFGPGTRLLVL.

This sequence joins TRBV7-9 and TRBJ2-7, with TRBD2 as a possible D gene (6 bases). Germline V gene lookup returns CDR1 SEHNR and CDR2 FQNEAQ (reference sequence). CDR3 size: 12 residues. Trimming pared 5 bases from V and 3 bases from J, leaving 8 bases between. The CDR3: CASSRGNYEQYF. DNA for the CDR3: TGTGCCAGCAGCCGCGGGAACTACGAGCAGTACTTC.

The chain couples TRBV2 to TRBJ2-2, with 11 bases aligning to TRBD2. Trimming cost V 6 bases and J 4 bases; bases outside gene matches: 4. CDR1 is SNHLY, CDR2 FYNNEI, per germline. CDR3 length: 15 residues. CDR3 region: CASSVAGGGTGELFF. The CDR3 DNA sequence: TGTGCCAGCAGCGTAGCGGGAGGGGGCACCGGGGAGCTGTTTTTT.